A selection of T cell receptor delta chains follows, all from one sample in a study of gamma-delta T cells after stem cell transplantation. TCRdb re-processed the RT-PCR reads via CATT. The sample consists of some 2,200 delta-chain clones, approximately 3.1% of them appearing once. Material for sequencing was gamma-delta T cells. The receptors stem from a human donor. It is not recorded whose cells these are; they may come from a transplant donor. Both conserved end residues are part of each CDR3. D genes are given only for firm matches. Clone size is given for some rows only: seen once, a few or many times, or a class if the clone is expanded.

V	length	size	J	D	CDR3	DNA
TRDV2	19	NA	TRDJ3	TRDD3	CACDDLGDTRSWDTRQMFF	TGTGCCTGTGACGACTTGGGGGATACGCGCTCCTGGGACACCCGACAGATGTTTTTC
TRDV1	18	medium-sized	TRDJ1	TRDD3	CALGGRRWGIRNTDKLIF	TGTGCTCTTGGGGGGAGGAGGTGGGGGATAAGGAACACCGATAAACTCATCTTT
TRDV2	16	few	TRDJ1	TRDD3	CACDSLGDMYTDKLIF	TGTGCCTGTGACTCCCTGGGGGATATGTACACCGATAAACTCATCTTT
TRDV2	17	large	TRDJ1	NA	CACDTVSGAPYTDKLIF	TGTGCCTGTGACACCGTCTCTGGGGCCCCTTACACCGATAAACTCATCTTT
TRDV2	19	large	TRDJ3	TRDD3	CACDWVLGDTSWDTRQMFF	TGTGCCTGTGATTGGGTACTGGGGGATACCTCCTGGGACACCCGACAGATGTTTTTC
TRDV2	15	large	TRDJ1	NA	CACILVPGEDDKLIF	TGTGCCTGTATTCTTGTACCCGGCGAGGACGATAAACTCATCTTT
TRDV2	14	large	TRDJ1	TRDD3	CACDPIKGDTGHIF	TGTGCCTGTGACCCGATTAAGGGGGATACCGGTCACATCTTT
TRDV2	19	medium-sized	TRDJ3	TRDD3	CACDTVWGIRDWDTRQMFF	TGTGCCTGTGACACCGTATGGGGGATACGCGACTGGGACACCCGACAGATGTTTTTC
TRDV2	27	medium-sized	TRDJ1	TRDD3	CACDTLGLPRTGGYTEGHTGITDKLIF	TGTGCCTGTGACACTCTCGGCCTTCCTAGGACTGGGGGATACACTGAGGGCCACACGGGGATCACCGATAAACTCATCTTT
TRDV2	18	medium-sized	TRDJ3	NA	CACDTAGGSSWDTRQMFF	TGTGCCTGTGACACCGCGGGTGGGTCCTCCTGGGACACCCGACAGATGTTTTTC
TRDV2	19	NA	TRDJ1	TRDD3	CACDPVLGDPTLLTDKLIF	TGTGCCTGTGACCCCGTACTGGGGGACCCGACCCTGCTCACCGATAAACTCATCTTT
TRDV2	15	few	TRDJ1	NA	CACDPVGEYTDKLIF	TGTGCCTGTGACCCGGTGGGTGAGTACACCGATAAACTCATCTTT
TRDV2	18	few	TRDJ1	TRDD3	CACDTVLGDTKGWAKLIF	TGTGCCTGTGACACCGTACTGGGGGATACAAAAGGTTGGGCAAAACTCATCTTT
TRDV2	20	medium-sized	TRDJ3	TRDD3	CACDTLTGGLSSWDTRQMFF	TGTGCCTGTGACACCCTTACTGGGGGTCTTAGCTCCTGGGACACCCGACAGATGTTTTTC
TRDV2	19	medium-sized	TRDJ1	TRDD3	CACDTLLGDTLAYTDKLIF	TGTGCCTGTGACACCTTACTGGGGGATACGCTTGCGTACACCGATAAACTCATCTTT
TRDV2	21	NA	TRDJ2	TRDD3	CACDTVHGWGDTGALTAQLFF	TGTGCCTGTGACACCGTCCACGGTTGGGGGGATACCGGGGCTTTGACAGCACAACTCTTCTTT
TRDV2	14	medium-sized	TRDJ1	NA	CACDSLVLGDKLIF	TGTGCCTGTGACTCATTAGTCTTAGGCGATAAACTCATCTTT
TRDV2	14	medium-sized	TRDJ1	NA	CACDALGDTDKLIF	TGTGCCTGTGACGCTTTGGGGGACACCGATAAACTCATCTTT
TRDV2	15	large	TRDJ1	TRDD3	CACDTVGTGGYELIF	TGTGCCTGTGACACCGTGGGGACTGGGGGATACGAACTCATCTTT
TRDV2	25	medium-sized	TRDJ3	TRDD3	CACDTPGGPTGGSHLSSWDTRQMFF	TGTGCCTGTGACACCCCTGGCGGACCTACTGGGGGATCCCACCTAAGCTCCTGGGACACCCGACAGATGTTTTTC
TRDV2	18	medium-sized	TRDJ1	TRDD3	CACDTITSLGDIGDKLIF	TGTGCCTGTGACACGATAACTTCACTGGGGGATATAGGAGATAAACTCATCTTT
TRDV2	16	few	TRDJ1	NA	CACDSLTLQVDKKLIF	TGTGCCTGTGACTCACTTACTCTTCAGGTGGATAAAAAACTCATCTTT
TRDV2	23	large	TRDJ1	TRDD3	CACAPIPLPTTGGYGPYTDKLIF	TGTGCCTGTGCCCCTATACCACTTCCTACAACTGGGGGATACGGGCCGTACACCGATAAACTCATCTTT
TRDV2	19	NA	TRDJ1	TRDD3	CACDAVPTGGYSDTDKLIF	TGTGCCTGTGACGCGGTCCCTACTGGGGGATACTCGGACACCGATAAACTCATCTTT